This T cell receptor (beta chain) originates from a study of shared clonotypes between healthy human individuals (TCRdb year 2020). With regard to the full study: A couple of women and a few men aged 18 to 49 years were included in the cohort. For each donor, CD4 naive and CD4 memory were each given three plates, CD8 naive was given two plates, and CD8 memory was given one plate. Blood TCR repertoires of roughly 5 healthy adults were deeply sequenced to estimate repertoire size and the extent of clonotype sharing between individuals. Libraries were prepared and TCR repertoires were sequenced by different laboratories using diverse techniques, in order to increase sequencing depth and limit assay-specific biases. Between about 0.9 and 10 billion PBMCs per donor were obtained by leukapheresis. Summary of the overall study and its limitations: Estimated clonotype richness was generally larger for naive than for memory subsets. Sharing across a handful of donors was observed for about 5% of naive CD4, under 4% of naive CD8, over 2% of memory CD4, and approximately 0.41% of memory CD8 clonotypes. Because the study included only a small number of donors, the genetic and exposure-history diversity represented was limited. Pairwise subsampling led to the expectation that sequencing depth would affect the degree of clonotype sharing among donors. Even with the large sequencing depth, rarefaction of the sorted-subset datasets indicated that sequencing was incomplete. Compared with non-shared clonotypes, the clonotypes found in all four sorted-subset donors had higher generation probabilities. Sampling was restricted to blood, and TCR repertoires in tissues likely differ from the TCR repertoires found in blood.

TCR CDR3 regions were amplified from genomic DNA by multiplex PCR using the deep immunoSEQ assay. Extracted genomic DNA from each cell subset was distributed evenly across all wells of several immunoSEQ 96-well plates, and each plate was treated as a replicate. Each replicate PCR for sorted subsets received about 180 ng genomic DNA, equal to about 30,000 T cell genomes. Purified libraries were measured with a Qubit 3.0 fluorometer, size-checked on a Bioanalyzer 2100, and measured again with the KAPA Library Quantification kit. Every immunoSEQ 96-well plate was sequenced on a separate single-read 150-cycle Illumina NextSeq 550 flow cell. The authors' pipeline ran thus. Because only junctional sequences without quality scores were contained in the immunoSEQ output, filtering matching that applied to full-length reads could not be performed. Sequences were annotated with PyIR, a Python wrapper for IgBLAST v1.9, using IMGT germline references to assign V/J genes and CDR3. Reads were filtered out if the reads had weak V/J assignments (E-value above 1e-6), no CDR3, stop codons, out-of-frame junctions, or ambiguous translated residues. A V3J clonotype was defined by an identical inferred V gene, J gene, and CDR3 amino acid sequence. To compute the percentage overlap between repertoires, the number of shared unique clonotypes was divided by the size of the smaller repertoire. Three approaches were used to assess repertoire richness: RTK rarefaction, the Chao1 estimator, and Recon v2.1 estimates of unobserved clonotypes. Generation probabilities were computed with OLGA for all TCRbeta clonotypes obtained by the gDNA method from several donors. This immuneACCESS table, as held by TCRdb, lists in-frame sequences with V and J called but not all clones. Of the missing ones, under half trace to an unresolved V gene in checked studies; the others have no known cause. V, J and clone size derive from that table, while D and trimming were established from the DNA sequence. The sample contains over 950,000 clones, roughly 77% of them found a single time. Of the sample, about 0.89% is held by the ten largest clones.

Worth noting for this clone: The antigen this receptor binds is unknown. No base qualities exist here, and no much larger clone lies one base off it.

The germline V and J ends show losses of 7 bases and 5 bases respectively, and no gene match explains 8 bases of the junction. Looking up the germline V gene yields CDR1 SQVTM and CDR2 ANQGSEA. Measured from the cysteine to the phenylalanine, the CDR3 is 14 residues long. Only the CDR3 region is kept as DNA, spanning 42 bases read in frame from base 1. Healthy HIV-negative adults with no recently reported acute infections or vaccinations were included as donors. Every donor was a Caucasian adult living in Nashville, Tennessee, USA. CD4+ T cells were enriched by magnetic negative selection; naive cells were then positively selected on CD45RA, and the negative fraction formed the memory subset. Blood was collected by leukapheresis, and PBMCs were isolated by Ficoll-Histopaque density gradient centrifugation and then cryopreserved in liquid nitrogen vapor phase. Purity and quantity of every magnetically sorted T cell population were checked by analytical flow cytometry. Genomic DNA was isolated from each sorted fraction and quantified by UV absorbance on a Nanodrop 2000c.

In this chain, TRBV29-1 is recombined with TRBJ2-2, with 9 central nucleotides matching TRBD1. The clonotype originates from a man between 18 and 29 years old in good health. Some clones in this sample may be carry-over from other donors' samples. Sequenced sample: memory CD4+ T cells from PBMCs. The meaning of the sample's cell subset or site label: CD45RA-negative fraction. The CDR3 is CSGTGVSGTGELFF. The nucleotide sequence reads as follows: TGCAGCGGGACAGGGGTTAGTGGGACCGGGGAGCTGTTTTTT.